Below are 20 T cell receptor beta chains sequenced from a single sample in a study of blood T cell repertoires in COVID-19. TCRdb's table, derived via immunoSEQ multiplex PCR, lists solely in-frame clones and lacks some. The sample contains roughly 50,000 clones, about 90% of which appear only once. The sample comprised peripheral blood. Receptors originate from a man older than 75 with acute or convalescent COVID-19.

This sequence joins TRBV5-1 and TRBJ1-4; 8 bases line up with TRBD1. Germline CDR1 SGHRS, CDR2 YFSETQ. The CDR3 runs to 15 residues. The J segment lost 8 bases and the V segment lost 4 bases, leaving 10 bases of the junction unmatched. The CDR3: CASSLTGGSGEKLFF. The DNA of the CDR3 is TGCGCCAGCAGCCTTACAGGGGGGTCGGGGGAAAAACTGTTTTTT.

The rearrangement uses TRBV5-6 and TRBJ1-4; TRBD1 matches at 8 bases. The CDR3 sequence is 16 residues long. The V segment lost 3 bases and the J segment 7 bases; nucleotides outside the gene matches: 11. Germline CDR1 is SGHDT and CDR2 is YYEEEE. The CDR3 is CASSWTPGQGGEKLFF. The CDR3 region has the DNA TGTGCCAGCAGCTGGACCCCAGGACAGGGCGGTGAAAAACTGTTTTTT.

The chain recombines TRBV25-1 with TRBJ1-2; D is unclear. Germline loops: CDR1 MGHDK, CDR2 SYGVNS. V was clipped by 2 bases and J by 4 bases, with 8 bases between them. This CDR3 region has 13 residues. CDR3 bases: TGTGCCAGCAGTGAACAACATCTCTATGGCTACACCTTC. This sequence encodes CASSEQHLYGYTF.

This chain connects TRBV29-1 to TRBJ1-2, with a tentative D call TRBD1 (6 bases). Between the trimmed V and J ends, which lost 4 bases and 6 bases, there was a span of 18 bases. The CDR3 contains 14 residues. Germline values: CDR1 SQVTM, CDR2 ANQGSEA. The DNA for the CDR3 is TGCAGCGTTGCGCAAACAGGGAGAGTTGATGGCTACACCTTC. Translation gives CSVAQTGRVDGYTF.

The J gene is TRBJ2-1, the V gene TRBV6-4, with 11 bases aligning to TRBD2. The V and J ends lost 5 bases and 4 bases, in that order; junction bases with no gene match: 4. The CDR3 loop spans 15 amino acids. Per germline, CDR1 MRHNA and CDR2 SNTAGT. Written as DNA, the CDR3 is TGTGCCAGCAGTCCCGGGACTAGCGGTTACAATGAGCAGTTCTTC. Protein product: CASSPGTSGYNEQFF.

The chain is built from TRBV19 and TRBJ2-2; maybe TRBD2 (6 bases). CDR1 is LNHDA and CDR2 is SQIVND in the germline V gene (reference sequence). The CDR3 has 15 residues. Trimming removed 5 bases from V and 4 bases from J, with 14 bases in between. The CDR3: CASSPRDGGTGELFF. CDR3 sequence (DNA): TGTGCCAGTAGTCCCCGCGACGGGGGCACCGGGGAGCTGTTTTTT.

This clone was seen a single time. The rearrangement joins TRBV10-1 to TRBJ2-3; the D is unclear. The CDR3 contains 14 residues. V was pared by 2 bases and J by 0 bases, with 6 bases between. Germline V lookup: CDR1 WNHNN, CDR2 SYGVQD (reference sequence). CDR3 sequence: CASSELLSTDTQYF. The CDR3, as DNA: TGCGCCAGCAGTGAGCTACTGAGCACAGATACGCAGTATTTT.

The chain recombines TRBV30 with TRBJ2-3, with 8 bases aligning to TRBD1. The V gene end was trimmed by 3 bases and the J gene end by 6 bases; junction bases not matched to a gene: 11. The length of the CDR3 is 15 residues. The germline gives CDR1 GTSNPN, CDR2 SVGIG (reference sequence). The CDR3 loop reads CAWSDPGQVYDTQYF. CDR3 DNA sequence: TGTGCCTGGAGCGACCCGGGACAGGTCTATGATACGCAGTATTTT.

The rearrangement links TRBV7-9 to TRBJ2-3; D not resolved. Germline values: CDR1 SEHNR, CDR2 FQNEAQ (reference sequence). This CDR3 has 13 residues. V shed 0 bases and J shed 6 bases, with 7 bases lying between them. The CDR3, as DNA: TGTGCCAGCAGCTTAGCGGTCCGGGATACGCAGTATTTT. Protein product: CASSLAVRDTQYF.

CDR3 sequence reads: CASSGDRGHIQPQHF. In DNA form, the CDR3 reads TGTGCCAGCAGTGGAGACAGGGGGCATATTCAGCCCCAGCATTTT. The chain uses TRBV2 and TRBJ1-5, with 10 bases aligning to TRBD1. The CDR3 runs to 15 residues. Germline V gene lookup returns CDR1 SNHLY and CDR2 FYNNEI. V was pared by 4 bases and J by 6 bases, with 6 bases of the junction left unmatched. The whole variable domain, filled in from reference TRBV2 and TRBJ1-5, reads EPEVTQTPSHQVTQMGQEVILRCVPISNHLYFYWYRQILGQKVEFLVSFYNNEISEKSEIFDDQFSVERPDGSNFTLKIRSTKLEDSAMYFCASSGDRGHIQPQHFGDGTRLSIL.

The CDR3 bases are TGTGCCAGTACCGAACGATGGGACCCAGACAGGGTGTATAATTCACCCCTCCACTTT. Protein product: CASTERWDPDRVYNSPLHF. The chain has TRBV19 and TRBJ1-6; the match to TRBD1 covers 7 bases. J gave up 4 bases and V 7 bases, and 19 bases lay outside the gene matches. From germline, CDR1 is LNHDA and CDR2 SQIVND (reference sequence). The CDR3 loop spans 19 amino acids.

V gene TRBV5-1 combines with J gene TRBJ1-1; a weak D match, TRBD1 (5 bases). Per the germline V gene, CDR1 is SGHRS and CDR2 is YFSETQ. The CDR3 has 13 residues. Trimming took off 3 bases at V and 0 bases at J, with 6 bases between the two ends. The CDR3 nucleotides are TGCGCCAGCAGCTACAGGTTGAACACTGAAGCTTTCTTT. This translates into CASSYRLNTEAFF.

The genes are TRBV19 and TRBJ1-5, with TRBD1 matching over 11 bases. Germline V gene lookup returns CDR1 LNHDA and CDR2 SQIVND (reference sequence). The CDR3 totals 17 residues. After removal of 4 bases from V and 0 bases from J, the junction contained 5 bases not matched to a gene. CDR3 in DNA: TGTGCCAGTAGTAAGGGACAGGGGGGCCTTAGCAATCAGCCCCAGCATTTT. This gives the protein CASSKGQGGLSNQPQHF.

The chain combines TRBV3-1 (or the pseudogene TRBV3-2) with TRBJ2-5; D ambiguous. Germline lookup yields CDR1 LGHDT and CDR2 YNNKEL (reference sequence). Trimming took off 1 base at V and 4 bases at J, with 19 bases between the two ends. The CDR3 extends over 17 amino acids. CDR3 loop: CASSQAPFNRQIETQYF. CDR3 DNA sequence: TGTGCCAGCAGCCAAGCGCCCTTTAACAGACAAATAGAGACCCAGTACTTC.

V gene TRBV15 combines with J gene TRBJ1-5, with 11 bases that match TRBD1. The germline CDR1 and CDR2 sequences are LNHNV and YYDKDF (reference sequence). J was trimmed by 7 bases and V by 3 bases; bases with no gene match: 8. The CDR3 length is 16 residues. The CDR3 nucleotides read TGTGCCACCAGCAGGGGGGACAGGGGGTGGTTGCAGCCCCAGCATTTT. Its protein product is CATSRGDRGWLQPQHF.

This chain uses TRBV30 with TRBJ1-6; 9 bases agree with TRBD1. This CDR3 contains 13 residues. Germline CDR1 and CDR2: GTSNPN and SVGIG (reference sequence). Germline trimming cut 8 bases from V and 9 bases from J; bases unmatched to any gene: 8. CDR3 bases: TGTGCCGGAGGGGTGACAGGGGGTTCACCCCTCCACTTT. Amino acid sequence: CAGGVTGGSPLHF.

The CDR3 reads CASSFEGRNSNQPQHF. The CDR3 bases are TGTGCCAGCAGCTTTGAAGGCAGGAATAGCAATCAGCCCCAGCATTTT. The J gene is TRBJ1-5, the V gene TRBV7-9; unclear D gene. Germline CDR1 is SEHNR and CDR2 is FQNEAQ (reference sequence). The CDR3 has 16 amino acids. V lost 3 bases, J lost 0 bases, and 12 bases lay in between.

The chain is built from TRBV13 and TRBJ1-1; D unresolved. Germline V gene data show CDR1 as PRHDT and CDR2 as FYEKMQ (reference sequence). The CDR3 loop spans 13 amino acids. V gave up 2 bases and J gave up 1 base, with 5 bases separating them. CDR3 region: CASSLRQNTEAFF. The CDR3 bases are TGTGCCAGCAGCTTACGACAGAACACTGAAGCTTTCTTT.

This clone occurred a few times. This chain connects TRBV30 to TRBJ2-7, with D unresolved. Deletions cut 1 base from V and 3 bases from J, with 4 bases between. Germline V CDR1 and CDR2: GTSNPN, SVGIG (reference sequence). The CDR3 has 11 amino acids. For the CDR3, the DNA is TGTGCCTGGAGTGCTATCTACGAGCAGTACTTC. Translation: CAWSAIYEQYF.

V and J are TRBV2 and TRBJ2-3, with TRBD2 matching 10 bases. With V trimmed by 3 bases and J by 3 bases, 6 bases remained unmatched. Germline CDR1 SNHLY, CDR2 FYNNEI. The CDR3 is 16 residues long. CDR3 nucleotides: TGTGCCAGCAGTGAGAGACTAGCGGGCCGGACAGATACGCAGTATTTT. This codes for CASSERLAGRTDTQYF.